This entry concerns a single TCR beta chain. Expressed TCRB transcripts got sequenced, as all isolated RNA was reverse transcribed. Average reads for naive, central memory and regulatory T cell samples were roughly 3.4 million. Clones were sequenced by immunoSEQ multiplex PCR, and TCRdb holds only the in-frame ones, with some missing. This table has approximately 250,000 clones, 14% appearing once. This CDR3 comprises 13 residues. V was clipped by 6 bases and J by 3 bases, with 11 bases between them. Per germline, CDR1 KGHSH and CDR2 LQKENI. Each sorted population was over 98% pure. The data belong to a study of beta chain features in type 1 diabetes.

This clonotype was obtained from a woman aged 35 to 49 in good health. This chain connects TRBV18 to TRBJ1-1; D is undetermined. Sequenced sample: naive CD4+ T cells from blood. The CDR3 reads CASSPKLDTEAFF. CDR3 bases: TGTGCCAGCTCGCCTAAACTAGACACTGAAGCTTTCTTT.